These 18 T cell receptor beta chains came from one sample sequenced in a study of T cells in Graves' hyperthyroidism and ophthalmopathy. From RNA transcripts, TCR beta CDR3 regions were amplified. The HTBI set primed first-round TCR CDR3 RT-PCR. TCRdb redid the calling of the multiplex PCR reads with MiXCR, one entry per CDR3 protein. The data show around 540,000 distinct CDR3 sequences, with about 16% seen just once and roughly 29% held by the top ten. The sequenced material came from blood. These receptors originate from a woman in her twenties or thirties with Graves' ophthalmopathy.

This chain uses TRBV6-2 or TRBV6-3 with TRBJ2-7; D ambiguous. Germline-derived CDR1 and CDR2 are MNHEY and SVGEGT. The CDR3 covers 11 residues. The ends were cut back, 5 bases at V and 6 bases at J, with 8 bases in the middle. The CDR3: CASSTLGEQYF. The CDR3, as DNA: TGTGCCAGCAGTACCCTCGGCGAGCAGTACTTC.

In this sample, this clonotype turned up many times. The CDR3 region has the DNA TGTGCCAGCAGTACTGGGACAGGCCTCTCCTACGAGCAGTACTTC. Encoded protein: CASSTGTGLSYEQYF. V gene TRBV6-2 or TRBV6-3 combines with J gene TRBJ2-7; 8 nucleotides line up with TRBD1. Germline V gene lookup returns CDR1 MNHEY and CDR2 SVGEGT. Germline trimming cut 5 bases from V and 0 bases from J; bases unmatched to any gene: 6. The CDR3 consists of 15 residues.

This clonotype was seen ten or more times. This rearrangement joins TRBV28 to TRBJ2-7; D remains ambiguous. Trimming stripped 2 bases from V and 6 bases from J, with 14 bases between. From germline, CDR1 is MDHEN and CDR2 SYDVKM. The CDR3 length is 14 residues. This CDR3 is CASSLESGLGEQYF. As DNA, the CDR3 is TGTGCCAGCAGTTTAGAGTCAGGTTTAGGCGAGCAGTACTTC.

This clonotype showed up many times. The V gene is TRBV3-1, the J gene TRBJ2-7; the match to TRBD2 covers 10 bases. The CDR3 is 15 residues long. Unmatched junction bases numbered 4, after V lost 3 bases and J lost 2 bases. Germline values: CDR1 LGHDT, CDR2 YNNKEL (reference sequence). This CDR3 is CASSHTGTSAYEQYF. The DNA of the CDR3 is TGTGCCAGCAGCCATACCGGGACTAGCGCCTACGAGCAGTACTTC.

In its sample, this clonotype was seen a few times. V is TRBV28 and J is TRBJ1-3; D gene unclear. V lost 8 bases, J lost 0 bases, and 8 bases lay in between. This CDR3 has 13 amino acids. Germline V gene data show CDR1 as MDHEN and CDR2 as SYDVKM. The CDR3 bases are TGTGCCAGCCAGACATACTCTGGAAACACCATATATTTT. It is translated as CASQTYSGNTIYF. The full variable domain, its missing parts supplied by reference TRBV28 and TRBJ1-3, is DVKVTQSSRYLVKRTGEKVFLECVQDMDHENMFWYRQDPGLGLRLIYFSYDVKMKEKGDIPEGYSVSREKKERFSLILESASTNQTSMYLCASQTYSGNTIYFGEGSWLTVV.

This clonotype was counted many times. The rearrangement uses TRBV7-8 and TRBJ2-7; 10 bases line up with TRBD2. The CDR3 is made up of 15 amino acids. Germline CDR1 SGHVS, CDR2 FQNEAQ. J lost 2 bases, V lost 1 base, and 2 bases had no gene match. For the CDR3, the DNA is TGTGCCAGCAGCTTAGAGCGGGAGGGCCCCTACGAGCAGTACTTC. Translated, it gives CASSLEREGPYEQYF.

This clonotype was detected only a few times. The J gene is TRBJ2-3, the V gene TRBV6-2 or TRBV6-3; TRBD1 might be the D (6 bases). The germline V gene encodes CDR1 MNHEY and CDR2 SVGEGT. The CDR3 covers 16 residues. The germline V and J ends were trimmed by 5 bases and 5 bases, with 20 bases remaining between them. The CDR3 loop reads CASSKPRDNQGDTQYF. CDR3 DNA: TGTGCCAGCAGTAAACCACGGGACAACCAGGGAGATACGCAGTATTTT.

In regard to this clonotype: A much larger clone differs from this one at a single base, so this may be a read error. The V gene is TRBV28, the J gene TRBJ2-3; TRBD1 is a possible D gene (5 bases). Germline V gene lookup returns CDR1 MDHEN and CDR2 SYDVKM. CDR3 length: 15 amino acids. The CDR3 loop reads CASGLSPGIEDTQYF. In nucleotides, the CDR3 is TGTGCCAGCGGTTTATCGCCAGGGATTGAAGATACGCAGTATTTT.

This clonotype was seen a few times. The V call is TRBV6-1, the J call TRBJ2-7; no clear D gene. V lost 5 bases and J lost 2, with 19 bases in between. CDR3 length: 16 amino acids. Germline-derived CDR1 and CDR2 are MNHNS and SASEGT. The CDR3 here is CASSFRLVANPYEQYF. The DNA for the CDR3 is TGTGCCAGCAGTTTCCGACTCGTAGCTAACCCCTACGAGCAGTACTTC.

This CDR3 reads CATSEGRSYNEQFF. As DNA, the CDR3 is TGTGCCACCAGTGAGGGGCGCTCCTACAATGAGCAGTTCTTC. The genes are TRBV24-1 and TRBJ2-1, with a possible D match to TRBD1 (5 bases). V lost 4 bases to trimming and J lost 0 bases, with 6 bases between them. In germline, CDR1 is KGHDR, CDR2 SFDVKD. CDR3 length equals 14 residues.

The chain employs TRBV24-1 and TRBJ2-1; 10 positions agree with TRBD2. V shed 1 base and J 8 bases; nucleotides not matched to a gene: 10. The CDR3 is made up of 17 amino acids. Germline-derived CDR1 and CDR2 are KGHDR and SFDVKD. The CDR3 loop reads CATSDFRTSGNFDEQFF. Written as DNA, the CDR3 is TGTGCCACCAGTGATTTTCGGACTAGCGGCAACTTCGATGAGCAGTTCTTC.

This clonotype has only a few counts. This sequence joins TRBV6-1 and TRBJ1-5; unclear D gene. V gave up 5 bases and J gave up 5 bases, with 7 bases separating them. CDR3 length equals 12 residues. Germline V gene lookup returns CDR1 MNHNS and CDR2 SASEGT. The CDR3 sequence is CASSRVDQPQHF. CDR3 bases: TGTGCCAGCAGTCGGGTGGATCAGCCCCAGCATTTT.

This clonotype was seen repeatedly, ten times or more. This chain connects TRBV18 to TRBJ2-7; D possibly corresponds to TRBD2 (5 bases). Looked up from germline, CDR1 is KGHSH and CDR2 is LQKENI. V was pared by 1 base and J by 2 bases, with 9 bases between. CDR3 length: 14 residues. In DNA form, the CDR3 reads TGTGCCAGCTCACCACGGGAGCACACCTACGAGCAGTACTTC. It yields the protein CASSPREHTYEQYF.

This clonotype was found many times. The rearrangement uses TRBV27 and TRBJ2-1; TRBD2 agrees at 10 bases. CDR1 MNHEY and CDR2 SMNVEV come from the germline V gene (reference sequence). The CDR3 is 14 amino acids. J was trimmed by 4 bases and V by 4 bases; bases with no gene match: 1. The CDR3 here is CASSSLAGYNEQFF. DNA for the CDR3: TGTGCCAGCAGTTCACTAGCGGGGTACAATGAGCAGTTCTTC.

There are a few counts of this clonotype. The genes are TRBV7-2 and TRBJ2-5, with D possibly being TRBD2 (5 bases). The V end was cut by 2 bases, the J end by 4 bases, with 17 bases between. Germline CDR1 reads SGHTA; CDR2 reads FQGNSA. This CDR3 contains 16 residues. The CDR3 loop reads CASSLSATPRVETQYF. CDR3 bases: TGTGCCAGCAGCTTATCGGCGACCCCGAGGGTAGAGACCCAGTACTTC. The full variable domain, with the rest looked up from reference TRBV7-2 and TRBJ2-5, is GAGVSQSPSNKVTEKGKDVELRCDPISGHTALYWYRQSLGQGLEFLIYFQGNSAPDKSGLPSDRFSAERTGGSVSTLTIQRTQQEDSAVYLCASSLSATPRVETQYFGPGTRLLVL.

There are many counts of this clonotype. The CDR3 protein is CASSVPGLAGLQETQYF. CDR3 in DNA: TGTGCCAGCAGCGTCCCGGGACTAGCGGGCCTCCAAGAGACCCAGTACTTC. The chain has TRBV2 and TRBJ2-5, with 12 bases fitting TRBD2. Trimming removed 6 bases from V and 1 base from J; junction bases left unmatched: 9. CDR1 and CDR2 from the germline V gene are SNHLY and FYNNEI. The CDR3 contains 17 residues.

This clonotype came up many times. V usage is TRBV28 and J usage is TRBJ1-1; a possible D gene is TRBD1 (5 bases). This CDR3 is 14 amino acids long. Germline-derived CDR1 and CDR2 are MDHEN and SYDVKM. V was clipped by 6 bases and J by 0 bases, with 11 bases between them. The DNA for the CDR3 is TGTGCCAGCAGAAGGGGCCGATTGAACACTGAAGCTTTCTTT. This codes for CASRRGRLNTEAFF.

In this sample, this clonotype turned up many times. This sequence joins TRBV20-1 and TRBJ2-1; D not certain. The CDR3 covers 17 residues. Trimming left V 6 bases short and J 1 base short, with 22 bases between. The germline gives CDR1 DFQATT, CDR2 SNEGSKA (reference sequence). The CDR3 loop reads CSAPPLPVDKSYNEQFF. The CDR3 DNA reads TGCAGTGCCCCGCCTCTCCCTGTTGACAAGTCCTACAATGAGCAGTTCTTC.